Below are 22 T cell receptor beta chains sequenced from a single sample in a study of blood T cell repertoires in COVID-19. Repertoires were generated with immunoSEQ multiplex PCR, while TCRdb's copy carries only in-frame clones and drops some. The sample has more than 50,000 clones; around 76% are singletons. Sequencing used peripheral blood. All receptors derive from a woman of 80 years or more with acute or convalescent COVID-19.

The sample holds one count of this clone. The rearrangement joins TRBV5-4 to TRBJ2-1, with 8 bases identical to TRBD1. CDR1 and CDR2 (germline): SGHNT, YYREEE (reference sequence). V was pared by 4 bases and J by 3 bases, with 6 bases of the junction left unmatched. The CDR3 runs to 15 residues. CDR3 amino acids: CASSIDRGVYNEQFF. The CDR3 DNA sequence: TGTGCCAGCAGCATCGACAGGGGAGTCTACAATGAGCAGTTCTTC. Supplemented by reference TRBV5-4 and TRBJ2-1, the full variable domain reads ETGVTQSPTHLIKTRGQQVTLRCSSQSGHNTVSWYQQALGQGPQFIFQYYREEENGRGNFPPRFSGLQFPNYSSELNVNALELDDSALYLCASSIDRGVYNEQFFGPGTRLTVL.

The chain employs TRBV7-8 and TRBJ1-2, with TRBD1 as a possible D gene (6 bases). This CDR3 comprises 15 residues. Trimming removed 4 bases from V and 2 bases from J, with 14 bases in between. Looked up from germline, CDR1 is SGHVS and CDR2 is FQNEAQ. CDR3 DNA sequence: TGTGCCAGCAGCTGGTACGACAGGCGGAACTATGGCTACACCTTC. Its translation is CASSWYDRRNYGYTF.

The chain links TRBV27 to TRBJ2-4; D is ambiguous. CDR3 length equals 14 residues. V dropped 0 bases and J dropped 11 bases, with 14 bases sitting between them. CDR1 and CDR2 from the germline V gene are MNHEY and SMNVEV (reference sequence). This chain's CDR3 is CASSLSRWSSLQYF. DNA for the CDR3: TGTGCCAGCAGTTTATCCAGGTGGTCGTCCCTTCAGTACTTC.

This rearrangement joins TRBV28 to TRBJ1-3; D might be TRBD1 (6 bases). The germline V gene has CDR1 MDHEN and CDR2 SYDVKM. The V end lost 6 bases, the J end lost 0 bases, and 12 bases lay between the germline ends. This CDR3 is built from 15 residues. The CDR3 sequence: CASRPGHSSGNTIYF. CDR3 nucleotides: TGTGCCAGCAGACCGGGACACAGCTCTGGAAACACCATATATTTT.

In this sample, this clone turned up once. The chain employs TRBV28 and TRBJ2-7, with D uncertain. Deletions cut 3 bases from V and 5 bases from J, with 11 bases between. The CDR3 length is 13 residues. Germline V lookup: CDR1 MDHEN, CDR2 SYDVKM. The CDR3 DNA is TGTGCCAGCAGTTTGGCAGGTTTCCACGAGCAGTACTTC. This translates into CASSLAGFHEQYF.

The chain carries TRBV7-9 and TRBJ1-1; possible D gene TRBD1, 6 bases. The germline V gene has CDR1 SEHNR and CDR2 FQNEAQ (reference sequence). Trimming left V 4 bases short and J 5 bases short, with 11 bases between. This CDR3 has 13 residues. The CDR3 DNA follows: TGTGCCAGCAGCTCACAGGGAGGGACTGAAGCTTTCTTT. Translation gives CASSSQGGTEAFF.

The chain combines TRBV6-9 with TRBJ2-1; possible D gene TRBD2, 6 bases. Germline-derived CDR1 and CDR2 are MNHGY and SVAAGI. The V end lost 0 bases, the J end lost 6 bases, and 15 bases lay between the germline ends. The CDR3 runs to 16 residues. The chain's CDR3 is CASSYSPRDPFNEQFF. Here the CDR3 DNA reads TGTGCCAGCAGTTATTCCCCGCGGGACCCTTTCAATGAGCAGTTCTTC.

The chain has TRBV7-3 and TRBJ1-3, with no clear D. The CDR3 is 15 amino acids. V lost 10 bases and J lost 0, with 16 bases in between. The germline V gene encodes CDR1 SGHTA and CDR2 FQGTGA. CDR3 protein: CAKGGGESSGNTIYF. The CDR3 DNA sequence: TGTGCCAAAGGAGGAGGAGAGAGCTCTGGAAACACCATATATTTT.

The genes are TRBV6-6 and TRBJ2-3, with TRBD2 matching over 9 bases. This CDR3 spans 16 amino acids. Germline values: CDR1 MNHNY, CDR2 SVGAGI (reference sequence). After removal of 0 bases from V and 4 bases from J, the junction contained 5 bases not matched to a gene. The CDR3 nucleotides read TGTGCCAGCAGTTACTCCGGCGGGAGGGTATCAGATACGCAGTATTTT. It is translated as CASSYSGGRVSDTQYF.

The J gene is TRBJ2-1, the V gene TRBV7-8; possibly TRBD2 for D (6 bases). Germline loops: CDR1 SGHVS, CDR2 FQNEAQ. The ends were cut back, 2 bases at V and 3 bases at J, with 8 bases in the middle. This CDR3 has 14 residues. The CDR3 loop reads CASSLQTSYNEQFF. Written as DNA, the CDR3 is TGTGCCAGCAGCTTACAGACTAGCTACAATGAGCAGTTCTTC.

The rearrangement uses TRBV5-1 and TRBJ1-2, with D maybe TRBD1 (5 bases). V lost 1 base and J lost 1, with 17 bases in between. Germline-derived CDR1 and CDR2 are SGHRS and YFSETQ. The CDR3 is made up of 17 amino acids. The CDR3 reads CASSLSGIGPFNYGYTF. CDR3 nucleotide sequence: TGCGCCAGCAGCTTGTCAGGGATCGGCCCCTTTAACTATGGCTACACCTTC.

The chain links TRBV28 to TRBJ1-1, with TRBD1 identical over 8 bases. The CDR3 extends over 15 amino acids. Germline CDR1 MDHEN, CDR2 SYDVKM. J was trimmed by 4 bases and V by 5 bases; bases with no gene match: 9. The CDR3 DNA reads TGTGCCAGCAGTCTAAGTACAGGGGGAAGCACTGAAGCTTTCTTT. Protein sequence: CASSLSTGGSTEAFF. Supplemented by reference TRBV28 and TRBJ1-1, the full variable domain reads DVKVTQSSRYLVKRTGEKVFLECVQDMDHENMFWYRQDPGLGLRLIYFSYDVKMKEKGDIPEGYSVSREKKERFSLILESASTNQTSMYLCASSLSTGGSTEAFFGQGTRLTVV.

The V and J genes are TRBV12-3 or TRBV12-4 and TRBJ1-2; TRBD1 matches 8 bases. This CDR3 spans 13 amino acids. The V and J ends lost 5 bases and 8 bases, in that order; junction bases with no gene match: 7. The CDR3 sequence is CASSPTGVVGYTF. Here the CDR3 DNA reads TGTGCCAGCAGTCCGACAGGGGTGGTGGGCTACACCTTC.

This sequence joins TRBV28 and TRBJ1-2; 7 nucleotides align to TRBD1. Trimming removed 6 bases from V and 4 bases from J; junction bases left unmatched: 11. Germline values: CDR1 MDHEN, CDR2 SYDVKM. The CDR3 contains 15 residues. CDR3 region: CASSTGQALGYGYTF. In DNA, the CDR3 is TGTGCCAGCAGCACCGGACAGGCCTTAGGCTATGGCTACACCTTC.

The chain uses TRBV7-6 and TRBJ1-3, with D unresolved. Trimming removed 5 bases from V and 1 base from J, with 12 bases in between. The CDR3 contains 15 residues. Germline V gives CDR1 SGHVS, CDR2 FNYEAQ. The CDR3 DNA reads TGTGCCAGCAGCGGGCGGACTGGATCTGGAAACACCATATATTTT. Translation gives CASSGRTGSGNTIYF.

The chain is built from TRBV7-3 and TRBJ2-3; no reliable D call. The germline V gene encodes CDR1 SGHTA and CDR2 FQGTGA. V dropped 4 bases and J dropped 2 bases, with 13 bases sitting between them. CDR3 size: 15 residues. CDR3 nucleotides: TGTGCCAGCAGCTCCTTCGCAGTTTCCACAGATACGCAGTATTTT. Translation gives CASSSFAVSTDTQYF.

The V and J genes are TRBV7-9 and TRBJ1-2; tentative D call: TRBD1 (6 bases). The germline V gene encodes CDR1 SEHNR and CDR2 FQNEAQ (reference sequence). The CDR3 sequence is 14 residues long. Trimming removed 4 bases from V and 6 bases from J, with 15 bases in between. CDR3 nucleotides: TGTGCCAGCAGCTCGAACACGCAGGGGAATGGCTACACCTTC. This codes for CASSSNTQGNGYTF.

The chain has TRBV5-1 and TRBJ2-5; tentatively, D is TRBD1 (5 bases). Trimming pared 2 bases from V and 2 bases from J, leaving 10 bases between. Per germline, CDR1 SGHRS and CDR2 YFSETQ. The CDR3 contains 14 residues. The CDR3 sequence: CASSFGRVQETQYF. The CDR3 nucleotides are TGCGCCAGCAGCTTTGGCAGGGTACAAGAGACCCAGTACTTC.

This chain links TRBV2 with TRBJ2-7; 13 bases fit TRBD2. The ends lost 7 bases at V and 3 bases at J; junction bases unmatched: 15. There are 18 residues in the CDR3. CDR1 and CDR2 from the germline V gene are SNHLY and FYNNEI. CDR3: CASKKPGLAGLGLYEQYF. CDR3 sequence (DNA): TGTGCCAGCAAAAAACCGGGACTAGCGGGACTTGGGCTCTACGAGCAGTACTTC.

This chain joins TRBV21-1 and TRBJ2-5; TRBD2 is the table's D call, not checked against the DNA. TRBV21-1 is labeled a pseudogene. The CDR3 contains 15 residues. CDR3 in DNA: TGTGCCAGCAGCATGGGGACTAGCGGACAAGAGACCCAGTACTTC. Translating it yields CASSMGTSGQETQYF.

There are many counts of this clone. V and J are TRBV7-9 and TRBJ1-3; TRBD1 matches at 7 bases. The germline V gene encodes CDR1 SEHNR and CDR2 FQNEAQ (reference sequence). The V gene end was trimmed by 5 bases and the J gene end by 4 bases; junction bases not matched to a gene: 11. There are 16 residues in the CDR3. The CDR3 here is CASSADTGVGGNTIYF. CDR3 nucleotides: TGTGCCAGCAGCGCAGATACAGGGGTAGGAGGAAACACCATATATTTT.

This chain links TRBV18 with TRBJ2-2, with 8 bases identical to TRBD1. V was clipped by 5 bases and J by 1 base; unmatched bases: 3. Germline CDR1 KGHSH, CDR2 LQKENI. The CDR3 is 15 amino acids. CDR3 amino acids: CASSSGQVNTGELFF. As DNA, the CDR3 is TGTGCCAGCTCATCGGGACAGGTGAACACCGGGGAGCTGTTTTTT. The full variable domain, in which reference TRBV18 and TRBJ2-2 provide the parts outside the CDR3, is NAGVMQNPRHLVRRRGQEARLRCSPMKGHSHVYWYRQLPEEGLKFMVYLQKENIIDESGMPKERFSAEFPKEGPSILRIQQVVRGDSAAYFCASSSGQVNTGELFFGEGSRLTVL.